The 5 T cell receptor beta chains reported below all come from one sample, sequenced in a study of CXCR3-negative and CXCR3-positive naive CD8 T cells. Each TRB cDNA library was prepared by 5' RACE (with UMI labels). TCRdb re-called the 5' RACE reads, yielding one record per CDR3 amino acid sequence without DNA. The sample table sets out fewer than 95,000 distinct CDR3 sequences. The sequenced material came from naive CXCR3- CD8+ T cells from blood. Subset specified: CD45RO-CCR7+CD27+CD95- naive CD8+ T cells lacking CXCR3 (TNR3-). The receptors originated from a human donor in good health. Some clones in this sample may be carry-over from other donors' samples.

The chain has TRBV5-6 and TRBJ1-2; TCRdb reports TRBD1, a call that lacks DNA to check it against. The CDR3 has 15 amino acids. Per the germline V gene, CDR1 is SGHDT and CDR2 is YYEEEE. This CDR3 reads CASSYGQGIHYGYTF.

The chain joins TRBV6-1 to TRBJ2-3; TCRdb's assignment of TRBD1 cannot be checked, as there is no DNA. The CDR3 contains 16 residues. Germline V gene lookup returns CDR1 MNHNS and CDR2 SASEGT. CDR3 protein: CASSEYDRRGTDTQYF.

The J gene is TRBJ2-1, the V gene TRBV7-3; TCRdb gives TRBD1 as the D gene, but with no DNA this cannot be confirmed. The CDR3 has 15 amino acids. Germline V CDR1 and CDR2: SGHTA, FQGTGA. This chain's CDR3 is CASSSGTGSYNEQFF.

The rearrangement links TRBV29-1 to TRBJ2-1; with no DNA, the TCRdb D assignment of TRBD1 cannot be verified. The CDR3 runs to 12 residues. The V gene's germline CDR1 is SQVTM and CDR2 ANQGSEA. The CDR3: CSLEGTGNEQFF.

The rearrangement links TRBV7-9 to TRBJ2-1; TCRdb proposes TRBD1, but this gene call is untestable without DNA. Germline V gene lookup returns CDR1 SEHNR and CDR2 FQNEAQ (reference sequence). The CDR3 runs 16 residues. CDR3 region: CASSRDRGPRINEQFF.